The T cell receptor beta chain described here comes from a study of T cell repertoires in cytomegalovirus infection. About the research overall: As its CMV epitopes, the study selected recently identified HLA-C-restricted and well-studied HLA-B-restricted targets.

Germline V lookup: CDR1 MDHEN, CDR2 SYDVKM. This CDR3 is built from 13 residues. V was pared by 6 bases and J by 4 bases, with 5 bases of the junction left unmatched. Details on this clonotype: Its target is unknown.

TCRdb re-called the reads through MiXCR, storing one row per CDR3 protein. There are roughly 51,000 distinct CDR3 sequences in the sample; 20% occur only once, and around 27% lies in the top ten. The genes are TRBV28 and TRBJ2-7, with 8 bases aligning to TRBD1. Sequences were derived from CD8+ T cells from cultured PBMCs, sampled from culture after CMV antigen stimulation. This TCR was recovered from a human donor in good health (CMV status not recorded). Some clones in this sample may be carry-over from other donors' samples. CDR3 in amino acids: CASRSDRDYEQYF. DNA for the CDR3: TGTGCCAGCAGATCGGACAGGGATTACGAGCAGTACTTC.